A single sample is the source of the 30 T cell receptor beta chains below, sequenced in a study of shared clonotypes between healthy human individuals (dated by TCRdb to 2018 to 2020). CD8 naive samples were CD45RO-negative cells positively selected for CCR7, giving a CD45RA+CCR7+ population that excluded TemRA cells. Libraries were built with the immunoSEQ multiplex PCR assay. The table was pulled from immuneACCESS by TCRdb, which kept in-frame rearrangements only. Such tables lose some clones; where checked, under half of the loss comes from unresolved V genes, and the rest has no known cause. This sample comprises about 2.2 million clones, just over 90% of them detected only once. About 1.7% of the sample is in the top ten clones. The sample was naive CD8+ T cells from PBMCs. The cell subset or site label for this specimen denotes: CD45RA+CCR7+. The receptors here all came from a man between 18 and 35 years old in good health. Some clones in this sample may be carry-over from other donors' samples.

CDR3 residues: CAWSVRAGGGEQYF. Here the CDR3 DNA reads TGTGCCTGGAGTGTACGAGCGGGAGGTGGCGAGCAGTACTTC. This rearrangement joins TRBV30 to TRBJ2-7; 9 bases map to TRBD2. Germline-derived CDR1 and CDR2 are GTSNPN and SVGIG (reference sequence). This CDR3 has 14 amino acids. Trimming removed 0 bases from V and 6 bases from J; junction bases left unmatched: 6.

This chain uses TRBV2 with TRBJ2-1; D not resolved. The CDR3 has 13 residues. The V gene's germline CDR1 is SNHLY and CDR2 FYNNEI. The V end lost 8 bases, the J end lost 7 bases, and 15 bases lay between the germline ends. CDR3: CASLPPARNEQFF. CDR3 sequence (DNA): TGTGCCAGCCTCCCTCCAGCGCGGAATGAGCAGTTCTTC.

This chain connects TRBV9 to TRBJ2-5, with 10 bases lining up with TRBD1. Trimming removed 2 bases from V and 10 bases from J; junction bases left unmatched: 5. The CDR3 extends over 13 amino acids. Germline-derived CDR1 and CDR2 are SGDLS and YYNGEE. The CDR3 sequence: CASSVDRGEDQYF. The CDR3 DNA sequence: TGTGCCAGCAGCGTGGACAGGGGGGAGGACCAGTACTTC.

This chain connects TRBV30 to TRBJ1-5; D gene unclear. The germline gives CDR1 GTSNPN, CDR2 SVGIG (reference sequence). The length of the CDR3 is 14 residues. The V and J ends lost 0 bases and 0 bases respectively, with 6 bases between them. The CDR3 nucleotides read TGTGCCTGGAGTGTGAGAGGTAGCAATCAGCCCCAGCATTTT. This gives the protein CAWSVRGSNQPQHF.

The J gene is TRBJ1-1, the V gene TRBV20-1; unclear D gene. Trimming shortened V by 1 base and J by 9 bases, and 6 bases separated the two germline ends. Germline V gene sequence: CDR1 DFQATT, CDR2 SNEGSKA (reference sequence). The CDR3 is 10 residues long. CDR3 DNA sequence: TGCAGTGCTAGAGCCTCTCAAGCTTTCTTT. Translation: CSARASQAFF.

The chain has TRBV28 and TRBJ1-1; D gene ambiguous. The CDR3 extends over 12 amino acids. With 3 bases removed from V and 7 bases from J, the gap between germline ends came to 9 bases. Germline V gives CDR1 MDHEN, CDR2 SYDVKM. The DNA of the CDR3 is TGTGCCAGCAGTTTGCCTGACGTTGAAGCTTTCTTT. It codes for CASSLPDVEAFF.

The chain links TRBV4-1 to TRBJ1-5, with D uncertain. V lost 2 bases and J 3 bases, leaving 8 bases between the germline ends. The CDR3 runs 14 residues. CDR1 MGHRA and CDR2 YSYEKL come from the germline V gene. The CDR3 region is CASSQMRYNQPQHF. CDR3 sequence (DNA): TGCGCCAGCAGCCAAATGCGTTACAATCAGCCCCAGCATTTT.

The genes are TRBV7-8 and TRBJ2-7; 14 bases align to TRBD2. The germline gives CDR1 SGHVS, CDR2 FQNEAQ. J lost 6 bases, V lost 5 bases, and 3 bases had no gene match. This CDR3 spans 14 amino acids. In DNA form, the CDR3 reads TGTGCCAGCAGCCGACTAGCGGGAGGGATCGAGCAGTACTTC. As protein: CASSRLAGGIEQYF.

The chain is built from TRBV10-2 and TRBJ2-7, with D possibly TRBD2 on 5 matching bases. The germline gives CDR1 WSHSY, CDR2 SAAADI. V was shortened by 0 bases and J by 5 bases, with 8 bases between the two germline ends. The CDR3 extends over 13 amino acids. This CDR3 reads CASSESRVDEQYF. CDR3 bases: TGCGCCAGCAGTGAGTCGAGGGTCGACGAGCAGTACTTC.

The chain carries TRBV10-3 and TRBJ2-2, with 11 positions matching TRBD2. There are 17 residues in the CDR3. After removal of 3 bases from V and 5 bases from J, the junction contained 8 bases not matched to a gene. Germline V gives CDR1 ENHRY, CDR2 SYGVKD. The CDR3 bases are TGTGCCATCAGTGATTTAACTAGCGGGAGTGCGACCGGGGAGCTGTTTTTT. It specifies CAISDLTSGSATGELFF.

This sequence joins TRBV28 and TRBJ2-1; TRBD2 matches at 12 bases. The germline V gene has CDR1 MDHEN and CDR2 SYDVKM. The CDR3 totals 15 residues. The J segment lost 9 bases and the V segment lost 6 bases, leaving 9 bases of the junction unmatched. In nucleotides, the CDR3 is TGTGCCAGCAGCCCTCTAGCGGGAGGGTCGGGTGAGCAGTTCTTC. This encodes CASSPLAGGSGEQFF.

Notes on this clone: This sample also contains other DNA sequences that code for the same CDR3. The rearrangement joins TRBV6-5 to TRBJ2-7, with 8 bases lining up with TRBD2. The germline V gene encodes CDR1 MNHEY and CDR2 SVGAGI. V lost 0 bases, J lost 0 bases, and 4 bases stayed unmatched. This CDR3 spans 16 amino acids. The CDR3: CASSYSSGESSYEQYF. The CDR3 DNA follows: TGTGCCAGCAGTTACTCTAGCGGGGAAAGCTCCTACGAGCAGTACTTC.

The V and J genes are TRBV25-1 and TRBJ1-4; TRBD1 is a possible D gene (6 bases). Germline assignment: CDR1 MGHDK and CDR2 SYGVNS. This CDR3 contains 15 residues. V gave up 8 bases and J gave up 3 bases, with 16 bases separating them. The CDR3 nucleotides read TGTGCCAGCCGACCAGGGGCCGTCCCTAATGAAAAACTGTTTTTT. This codes for CASRPGAVPNEKLFF.

The chain uses TRBV7-8 and TRBJ2-5, with TRBD1 identical over 10 bases. Germline V gene sequence: CDR1 SGHVS, CDR2 FQNEAQ. V was clipped by 5 bases and J by 2 bases; unmatched bases: 8. This CDR3 contains 16 residues. CDR3 sequence (DNA): TGTGCCAGCAGCCGGGACAGGGGCCCGTGGCAAGAGACCCAGTACTTC. This sequence encodes CASSRDRGPWQETQYF.

The chain couples TRBV7-6 to TRBJ2-1; the match to TRBD2 covers 11 bases. With V trimmed by 3 bases and J by 8 bases, 12 bases remained unmatched. This CDR3 contains 17 residues. CDR1 and CDR2 (germline): SGHVS, FNYEAQ. CDR3 in DNA: TGTGCCAGCAGCTTTACTAGCGGGGGACCCTTATTGGATGAGCAGTTCTTC. Protein: CASSFTSGGPLLDEQFF. The complete variable domain, with remaining parts taken from reference TRBV7-6 and TRBJ2-1, reads GAGVSQSPRYKVTKRGQDVALRCDPISGHVSLYWYRQALGQGPEFLTYFNYEAQQDKSGLPNDRFSAERPEGSISTLTIQRTEQRDSAMYRCASSFTSGGPLLDEQFFGPGTRLTVL.

The J gene is TRBJ2-7, the V gene TRBV4-3, with 9 bases lining up with TRBD2. CDR1 LGHNA and CDR2 YSLEER come from the germline V gene. V gave up 3 bases and J gave up 1 base; unmatched junction bases: 19. This CDR3 has 20 residues. CDR3 DNA sequence: TGCGCCAGCAGCCAGAGACGGAACCGACGACTAGCGGACAAGTCCTACGAGCAGTACTTC. This translates into CASSQRRNRRLADKSYEQYF.

V gene TRBV27 combines with J gene TRBJ2-3, with 9 bases identical to TRBD1. The CDR3 runs to 15 residues. Germline V gene sequence: CDR1 MNHEY, CDR2 SMNVEV (reference sequence). The J segment lost 4 bases and the V segment lost 6 bases, leaving 8 bases of the junction unmatched. The CDR3 protein is CASSLRQGGPDTQYF. For the CDR3, the DNA is TGTGCCAGCAGCCTACGACAGGGGGGCCCAGATACGCAGTATTTT.

The J gene is TRBJ1-1, the V gene TRBV4-1; D not resolved. The CDR3 totals 15 residues. Trimming left V 0 bases short and J 5 bases short, with 13 bases between. Germline V gene data show CDR1 as MGHRA and CDR2 as YSYEKL. The CDR3 nucleotides read TGCGCCAGCAGCCAAGATGCCCCCCCGAGGACTGAAGCTTTCTTT. This sequence encodes CASSQDAPPRTEAFF.

The chain links TRBV19 to TRBJ2-7; TRBD2 is a possible D gene (7 bases). The V gene's germline CDR1 is LNHDA and CDR2 SQIVND (reference sequence). V lost 5 bases and J 5 bases, leaving 19 bases between the germline ends. CDR3 size: 15 residues. The CDR3 is CASSPRGGGYDEQYF. The CDR3, as DNA: TGTGCCAGTAGTCCCAGGGGAGGGGGGTACGACGAGCAGTACTTC.

This rearrangement joins TRBV9 to TRBJ2-1; D possibly corresponds to TRBD2 (7 bases). The CDR3 extends over 15 amino acids. Germline CDR1 and CDR2: SGDLS and YYNGEE. V was pared by 3 bases and J by 6 bases, with 16 bases between. CDR3 residues: CASSAMGGPSNEQFF. CDR3 DNA: TGTGCCAGCAGCGCAATGGGGGGGCCTAGCAATGAGCAGTTCTTC.

Details on this clone: Other nucleotide sequences in the sample specify the same CDR3. The V gene is TRBV27, the J gene TRBJ2-1; D is uncertain. This CDR3 spans 14 amino acids. Germline V gene data show CDR1 as MNHEY and CDR2 as SMNVEV (reference sequence). With 5 bases removed from V and 0 bases from J, the gap between germline ends came to 8 bases. Here the CDR3 reads CASSPFSSYNEQFF. The CDR3 DNA reads as TGTGCCAGCAGTCCCTTCAGCTCCTACAATGAGCAGTTCTTC.

For this clone: Other DNA sequences from this sample encode an identical CDR3 as well. This chain connects TRBV6-5 to TRBJ2-7; D is unclear. V lost 2 bases and J 7 bases, leaving 6 bases between the germline ends. Germline CDR1 reads MNHEY; CDR2 reads SVGAGI. The CDR3 sequence is 11 residues long. CDR3 bases: TGTGCCAGCAGTTACGGCGGTGAGCAGTACTTC. The encoded protein is CASSYGGEQYF.

This rearrangement joins TRBV4-1 to TRBJ2-7, with 10 bases that match TRBD2. Unmatched junction bases numbered 5, after V lost 3 bases and J lost 0 bases. CDR3 length: 16 residues. Germline V gene data show CDR1 as MGHRA and CDR2 as YSYEKL. The CDR3 here is CASSHVASGSSYEQYF. CDR3 nucleotide sequence: TGCGCCAGCAGCCACGTAGCTAGCGGGAGCTCCTACGAGCAGTACTTC.

Notes on this clone: The sample carries other DNA sequences with the same CDR3. The chain links TRBV27 to TRBJ2-2; no reliable D call. This CDR3 spans 13 amino acids. CDR1 MNHEY and CDR2 SMNVEV come from the germline V gene (reference sequence). V lost 6 bases to trimming and J lost 3 bases, with 8 bases between them. In nucleotides, the CDR3 is TGTGCCAGCAGCCCTATATACACCGGGGAGCTGTTTTTT. Its protein product is CASSPIYTGELFF.

The rearrangement uses TRBV27 and TRBJ1-5; perhaps TRBD1 as D (5 bases). The CDR3 covers 15 residues. The V end was cut by 3 bases, the J end by 11 bases, with 20 bases between. Germline lookup yields CDR1 MNHEY and CDR2 SMNVEV (reference sequence). CDR3 sequence (DNA): TGTGCCAGCAGTTTGTCTAAGGGACTCCCGGGGGCCCAGCATTTT. Translating gives CASSLSKGLPGAQHF.

This chain uses TRBV7-3 with TRBJ2-7, with 9 bases fitting TRBD2. This CDR3 region has 15 residues. Germline CDR1 reads SGHTA; CDR2 reads FQGTGA. Germline trimming cut 1 base from V and 7 bases from J; bases unmatched to any gene: 8. Here the CDR3 DNA reads TGTGCCAGCAGCTTAAATAGCGGGAGTTCTGAGGAGCAGTACTTC. Protein product: CASSLNSGSSEEQYF.

The chain couples TRBV7-9 to TRBJ2-1, with D perhaps matching TRBD2 (6 bases). V lost 4 bases, J lost 8 bases, and 12 bases lay in between. CDR3 length: 13 residues. Germline V lookup: CDR1 SEHNR, CDR2 FQNEAQ (reference sequence). The CDR3 sequence is CASSSPPGDEQFF. CDR3 DNA sequence: TGTGCCAGCAGCTCCCCCCCGGGGGATGAGCAGTTCTTC.

In its sample, this clone was seen a few times. The rearrangement uses TRBV7-6 and TRBJ1-1; D gene uncertain. This CDR3 is 12 amino acids long. Germline values: CDR1 SGHVS, CDR2 FNYEAQ. V was shortened by 3 bases and J by 2 bases, with 4 bases between the two germline ends. CDR3 amino acids: CASSFDNTEAFF. For the CDR3, the DNA is TGTGCCAGCAGCTTCGACAACACTGAAGCTTTCTTT. Supplemented by reference TRBV7-6 and TRBJ1-1, the full variable domain reads GAGVSQSPRYKVTKRGQDVALRCDPISGHVSLYWYRQALGQGPEFLTYFNYEAQQDKSGLPNDRFSAERPEGSISTLTIQRTEQRDSAMYRCASSFDNTEAFFGQGTRLTVV.

The V call is TRBV10-3, the J call TRBJ1-2; D gene ambiguous. The CDR3 is made up of 12 amino acids. Germline values: CDR1 ENHRY, CDR2 SYGVKD. V was pared by 2 bases and J by 7 bases, with 8 bases between. The CDR3 DNA is TGTGCCATCAGTGAGGGGGTGGTTGGCTACACCTTC. It encodes CAISEGVVGYTF.

The chain joins TRBV28 to TRBJ2-7; 11 positions match TRBD2. This CDR3 is built from 15 residues. CDR1 MDHEN and CDR2 SYDVKM come from the germline V gene. The ends lost 4 bases at V and 2 bases at J; junction bases unmatched: 4. CDR3 residues: CASSSRSGRAYEQYF. CDR3 DNA: TGTGCCAGCAGTTCCCGTAGCGGGAGGGCCTACGAGCAGTACTTC.